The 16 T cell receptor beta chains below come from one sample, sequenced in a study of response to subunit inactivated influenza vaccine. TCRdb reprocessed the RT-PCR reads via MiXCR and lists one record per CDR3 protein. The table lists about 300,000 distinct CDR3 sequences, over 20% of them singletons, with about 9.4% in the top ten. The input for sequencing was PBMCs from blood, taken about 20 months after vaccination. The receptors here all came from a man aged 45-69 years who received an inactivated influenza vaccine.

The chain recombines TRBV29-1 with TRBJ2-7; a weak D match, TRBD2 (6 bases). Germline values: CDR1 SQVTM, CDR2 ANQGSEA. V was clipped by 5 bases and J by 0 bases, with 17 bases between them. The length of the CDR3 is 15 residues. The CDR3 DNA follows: TGCAGCGTTCGATGGGAACGGGGGAGCTCCTACGAGCAGTACTTC. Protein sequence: CSVRWERGSSYEQYF.

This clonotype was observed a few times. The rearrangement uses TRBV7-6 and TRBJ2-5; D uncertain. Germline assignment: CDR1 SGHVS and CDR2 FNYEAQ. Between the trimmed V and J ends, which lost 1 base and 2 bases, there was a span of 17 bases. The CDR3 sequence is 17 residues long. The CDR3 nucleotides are TGTGCCAGCAGCTTAGGATTAGACCTGGTCCTTCAAGAGACCCAGTACTTC. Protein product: CASSLGLDLVLQETQYF. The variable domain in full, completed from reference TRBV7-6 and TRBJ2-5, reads GAGVSQSPRYKVTKRGQDVALRCDPISGHVSLYWYRQALGQGPEFLTYFNYEAQQDKSGLPNDRFSAERPEGSISTLTIQRTEQRDSAMYRCASSLGLDLVLQETQYFGPGTRLLVL.

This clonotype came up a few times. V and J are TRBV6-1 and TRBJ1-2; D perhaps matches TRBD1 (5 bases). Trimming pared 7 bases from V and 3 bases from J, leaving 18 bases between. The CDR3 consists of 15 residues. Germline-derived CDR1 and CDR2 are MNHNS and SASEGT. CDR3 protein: CASTRAGSSHYGYTF. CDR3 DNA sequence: TGTGCCAGCACTAGAGCAGGGAGTAGCCACTATGGCTACACCTTC.

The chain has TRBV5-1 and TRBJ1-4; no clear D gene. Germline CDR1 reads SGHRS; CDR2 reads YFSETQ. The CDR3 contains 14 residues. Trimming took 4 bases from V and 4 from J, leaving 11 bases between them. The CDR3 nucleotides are TGCGCCAGCAGCGTGCGAGGGTTTAATGAAAAACTGTTTTTT. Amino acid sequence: CASSVRGFNEKLFF.

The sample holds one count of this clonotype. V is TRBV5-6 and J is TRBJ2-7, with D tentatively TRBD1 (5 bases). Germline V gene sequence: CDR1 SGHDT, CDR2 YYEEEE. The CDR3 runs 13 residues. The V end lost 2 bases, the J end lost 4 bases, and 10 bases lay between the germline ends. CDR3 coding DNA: TGTGCCAGCAGCTTTACAGGAAAATACGAGCAGTACTTC. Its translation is CASSFTGKYEQYF.

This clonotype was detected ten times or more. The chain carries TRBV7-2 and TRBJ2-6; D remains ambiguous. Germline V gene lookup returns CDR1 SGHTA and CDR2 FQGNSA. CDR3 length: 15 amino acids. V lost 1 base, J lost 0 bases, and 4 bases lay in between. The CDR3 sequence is CASSLGFSGANVLTF. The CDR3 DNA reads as TGTGCCAGCAGCTTAGGCTTCTCTGGGGCCAACGTCCTGACTTTC. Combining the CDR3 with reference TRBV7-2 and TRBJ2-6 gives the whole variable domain GAGVSQSPSNKVTEKGKDVELRCDPISGHTALYWYRQSLGQGLEFLIYFQGNSAPDKSGLPSDRFSAERTGGSVSTLTIQRTQQEDSAVYLCASSLGFSGANVLTFGAGSRLTVL.

DNA for the CDR3: TGTGCCAGCAGTTTCCACCCCTGGGATAGCGGGACATCCTACAATGAGCAGTTCTTC. Protein sequence: CASSFHPWDSGTSYNEQFF. V and J are TRBV28 and TRBJ2-1, with 8 positions matching TRBD2. The CDR3 totals 19 residues. Germline trimming cut 3 bases from V and 1 base from J; bases unmatched to any gene: 14. Germline assignment: CDR1 MDHEN and CDR2 SYDVKM.

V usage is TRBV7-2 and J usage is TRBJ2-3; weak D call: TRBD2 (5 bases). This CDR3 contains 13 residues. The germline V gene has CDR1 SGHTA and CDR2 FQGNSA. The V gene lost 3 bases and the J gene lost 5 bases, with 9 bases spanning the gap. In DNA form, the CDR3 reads TGTGCCAGCAGCTTCGCCCGGGGAGATACGCAGTATTTT. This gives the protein CASSFARGDTQYF.

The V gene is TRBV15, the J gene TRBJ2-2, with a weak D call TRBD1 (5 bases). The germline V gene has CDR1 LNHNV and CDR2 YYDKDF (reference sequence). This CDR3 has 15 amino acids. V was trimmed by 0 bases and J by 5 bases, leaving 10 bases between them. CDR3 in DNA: TGTGCCACCAGCAGAGATCTTAAGGGGACCGGGGAGCTGTTTTTT. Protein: CATSRDLKGTGELFF.

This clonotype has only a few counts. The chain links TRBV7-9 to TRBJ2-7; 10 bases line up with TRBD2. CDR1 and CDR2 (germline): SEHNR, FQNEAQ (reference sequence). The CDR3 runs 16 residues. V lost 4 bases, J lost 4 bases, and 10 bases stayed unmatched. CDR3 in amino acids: CASSSEASGSDYEQYF. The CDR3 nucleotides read TGTGCCAGCAGCTCTGAGGCTAGCGGGAGCGATTACGAGCAGTACTTC.

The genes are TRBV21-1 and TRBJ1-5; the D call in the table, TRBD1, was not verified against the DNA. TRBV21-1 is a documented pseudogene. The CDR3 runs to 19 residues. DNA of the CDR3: TGTGCCAGCAGCAACTCGCGAGGGGACGGAGAGGGGTTGGATCAGCCCCAGCATTTT. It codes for CASSNSRGDGEGLDQPQHF.

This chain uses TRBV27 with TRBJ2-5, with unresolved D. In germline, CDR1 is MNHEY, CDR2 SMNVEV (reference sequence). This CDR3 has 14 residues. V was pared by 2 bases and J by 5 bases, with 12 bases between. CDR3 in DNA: TGTGCCAGCAGTTTAACTTCCCTGGGGGAGACCCAGTACTTC. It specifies CASSLTSLGETQYF.

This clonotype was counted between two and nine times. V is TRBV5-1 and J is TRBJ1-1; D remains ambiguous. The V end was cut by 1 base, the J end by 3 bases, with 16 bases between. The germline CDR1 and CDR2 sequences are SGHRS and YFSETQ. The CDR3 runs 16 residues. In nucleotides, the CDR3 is TGCGCCAGCAGCTTGCGGCCGGGTGAAGGAGACACTGAAGCTTTCTTT. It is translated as CASSLRPGEGDTEAFF. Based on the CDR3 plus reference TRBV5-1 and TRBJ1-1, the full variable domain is KAGVTQTPRYLIKTRGQQVTLSCSPISGHRSVSWYQQTPGQGLQFLFEYFSETQRNKGNFPGRFSGRQFSNSRSEMNVSTLELGDSALYLCASSLRPGEGDTEAFFGQGTRLTVV.

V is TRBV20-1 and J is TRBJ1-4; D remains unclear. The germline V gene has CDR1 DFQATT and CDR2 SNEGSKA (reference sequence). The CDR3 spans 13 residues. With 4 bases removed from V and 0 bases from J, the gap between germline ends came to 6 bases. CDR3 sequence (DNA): TGCAGTGCTAAATATGCAACTAATGAAAAACTGTTTTTT. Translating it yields CSAKYATNEKLFF.

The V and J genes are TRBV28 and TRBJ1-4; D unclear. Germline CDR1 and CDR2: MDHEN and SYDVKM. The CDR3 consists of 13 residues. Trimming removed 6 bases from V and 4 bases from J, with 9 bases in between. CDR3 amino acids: CASRAGHNEKLFF. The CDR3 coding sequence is TGTGCCAGCAGGGCAGGTCATAATGAAAAACTGTTTTTT.

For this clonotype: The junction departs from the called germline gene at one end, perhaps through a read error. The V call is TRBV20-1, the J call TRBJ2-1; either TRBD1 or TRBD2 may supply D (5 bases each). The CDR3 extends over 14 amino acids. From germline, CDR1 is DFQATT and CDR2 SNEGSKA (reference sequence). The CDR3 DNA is TGCAGTGCCAGAGGGGTAAACTCCTACAATGAGCAGTTCTTC. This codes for CSARGVNSYNEQFF.